These T cell receptor beta chains were read from a single sample in a study of PD-1 blockade in classical Hodgkin lymphoma. TCRdb's table, derived via immunoSEQ multiplex PCR, lists solely in-frame clones and lacks some. This table holds 45,000 or so clones, roughly 73% found once. The sample was peripheral blood mononuclear cells (PBMCs), taken at baseline. The receptors come from a human donor with classical Hodgkin lymphoma. Both conserved end residues are part of each CDR3. A D gene is named only where the DNA matches it firmly. Some rows mark clone size as missing; the rest say once, few, many or name a class of expanded clone.

V gene	J gene	clone size	D gene	CDR3 DNA	CDR3 protein
TRBV4-2	TRBJ1-1	NA	NA	TGTGCCAGCAGCCAAGCAGGGGCGCGTATCACTGAAGCTTTCTTT	CASSQAGARITEAFF
TRBV7-2	TRBJ2-1	NA	TRBD2	TGTGCCAGCAGCGTAGGACTAGCGGGGTACAATGAGCAGTTCTTC	CASSVGLAGYNEQFF
TRBV6-1	TRBJ2-7	few	NA	TGTGCCAGCAGCCCCGGTGGCCCCTACGAGCAGTACTTC	CASSPGGPYEQYF
TRBV5-6	TRBJ1-2	few	NA	TGTGCCAGCAGCTTGGTAGGGATGGCCTATGGCTACACCTTC	CASSLVGMAYGYTF
TRBV10-2	TRBJ2-7	NA	NA	TGCGCCACCGGGGACGGAGTCTACGAGCAGTACTTC	CATGDGVYEQYF
TRBV5-1	TRBJ1-1	NA	NA	TGCGCCAGCAGCTTGGGCGGTGCCACTGAAGCTTTCTTT	CASSLGGATEAFF
TRBV5-6	TRBJ2-5	NA	TRBD2	TGTGCCAGCAGCTCAGGACTAGCGGGAGCTCAAGAGACCCAGTACTTC	CASSSGLAGAQETQYF
TRBV7-9	TRBJ2-7	NA	TRBD2	TGTGCCAGCAGCCCTACTAGCGGGGGAGCCTACGAGCAGTACTTC	CASSPTSGGAYEQYF
TRBV2	TRBJ2-1	NA	NA	TGTGCCAGCAGAAAAGACAGTCTATCCTACAATGAGCAGTTCTTC	CASRKDSLSYNEQFF
TRBV6-5	TRBJ1-2	NA	NA	TGTGCCAGCAGTTACTCGGGGCAGGGAGGAGGCTACACCTTC	CASSYSGQGGGYTF
TRBV6-1	TRBJ2-2	NA	NA	TGTGCCAGCAGGGACAGGAACACCGGGGAGCTGTTTTTT	CASRDRNTGELFF
TRBV14	TRBJ1-3	NA	NA	TGTGCCAGCAGCCAAGGATTGGGGAACACCATATATTTT	CASSQGLGNTIYF
TRBV28	TRBJ2-7	NA	NA	TGTGCCAGCAGGTGGGCGGGCTCCTACGAGCAGTACTTC	CASRWAGSYEQYF
TRBV19	TRBJ2-1	NA	NA	TGTGCCAGTAGTAACCCCGGGTGGGGGGACTCGTCTTTGAGTGGTGAGCAGTTCTTC	CASSNPGWGDSSLSGEQFF
TRBV5-1	TRBJ1-5	NA	NA	TGCGCCAGCAGCTTGTGGGGGTGGGGGCAGCCCCAGCATTTT	CASSLWGWGQPQHF
TRBV9	TRBJ1-1	NA	NA	TGTGCCAGCAGCGGTGGGGAAATTAGTACTGAAGCTTTCTTT	CASSGGEISTEAFF
TRBV19	TRBJ2-1	NA	NA	TGTGCCAGTAGTATAAAGGTCTCCTACAATGAGCAGTTCTTC	CASSIKVSYNEQFF
TRBV5-1	TRBJ2-7	NA	TRBD2	TGCGCCAGCACCCTAGCGGGAGGTCAGAACGAGCAGTACTTC	CASTLAGGQNEQYF
TRBV7-9	TRBJ1-3	once	TRBD1	TGTGCCAGCAGCACTGGGACAGGGCCGAGAAACACCATATATTTT	CASSTGTGPRNTIYF
TRBV7-6	TRBJ2-5	NA	NA	TGTGCCAGCAGCTTCCCTTTGTACCAAGAGACCCAGTACTTC	CASSFPLYQETQYF